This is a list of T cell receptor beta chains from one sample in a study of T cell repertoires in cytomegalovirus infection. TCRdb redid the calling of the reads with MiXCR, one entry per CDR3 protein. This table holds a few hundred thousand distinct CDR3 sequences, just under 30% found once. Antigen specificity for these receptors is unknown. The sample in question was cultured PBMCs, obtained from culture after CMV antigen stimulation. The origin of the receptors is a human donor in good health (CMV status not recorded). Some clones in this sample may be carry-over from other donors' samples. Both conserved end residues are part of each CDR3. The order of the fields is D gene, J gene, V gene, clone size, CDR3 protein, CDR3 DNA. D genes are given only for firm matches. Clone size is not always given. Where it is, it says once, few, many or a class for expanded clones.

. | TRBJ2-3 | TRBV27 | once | CASRPSGLGTDTQYF | TGTGCCAGCAGACCAAGCGGGCTGGGCACAGATACGCAGTATTTT
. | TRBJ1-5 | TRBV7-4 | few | CASSLGEGTQPQHF | TGTGCCAGCAGCTTAGGGGAGGGGACCCAGCCCCAGCATTTT
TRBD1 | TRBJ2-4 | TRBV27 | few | CASSPWGQGEAKNIQYF | TGTGCCAGCAGTCCATGGGGACAGGGGGAGGCCAAAAACATTCAGTACTTC
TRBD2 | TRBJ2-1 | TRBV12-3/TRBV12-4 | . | CASTLAGGPLDEQFF | TGTGCCAGCACCCTAGCGGGGGGGCCATTGGATGAGCAGTTCTTC
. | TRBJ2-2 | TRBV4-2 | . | CASSITGAGDTGELFF | TGTGCCAGCTCCATAACGGGGGCGGGAGACACCGGGGAGCTGTTTTTT
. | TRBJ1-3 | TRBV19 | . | CASSIKGTSSSGNTIYF | TGTGCCAGTAGTATAAAGGGGACTTCCAGCTCTGGAAACACCATATATTTT
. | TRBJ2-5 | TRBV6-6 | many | CASSYRDGETQYF | TGTGCCAGCAGTTACCGGGACGGAGAGACCCAGTACTTC
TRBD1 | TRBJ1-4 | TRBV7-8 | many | CASSVGQSNEKLFF | TGTGCCAGCAGCGTGGGACAGTCGAATGAAAAACTGTTTTTT
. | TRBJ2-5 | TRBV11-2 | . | CASSHRAQETQYF | TGTGCCAGCAGCCACAGGGCTCAAGAGACCCAGTACTTC
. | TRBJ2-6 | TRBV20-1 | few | CSAREGGRYSGANVLTF | TGCAGTGCTAGAGAGGGGGGACGGTACTCTGGGGCCAACGTCCTGACTTTC
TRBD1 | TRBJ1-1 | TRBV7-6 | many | CASSFGTGPNTEAFF | TGTGCCAGCAGCTTCGGGACAGGGCCGAACACTGAAGCTTTCTTT
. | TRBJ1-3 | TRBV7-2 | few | CASSPFPGASGNTIYF | TGTGCCAGCAGCCCCTTCCCAGGAGCCTCTGGAAACACCATATATTTT
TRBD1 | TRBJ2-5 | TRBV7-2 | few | CASSNTRDRDRETQYF | TGTGCCAGCAGCAATACCAGGGACAGAGATCGAGAGACCCAGTACTTC